One and the same sample provided the 21 T cell receptor beta chains below, sequenced in a study of blood T cell repertoires in COVID-19. TCRdb's table, derived via immunoSEQ multiplex PCR, lists solely in-frame clones and lacks some. This sample has 470,000 or so clones; nearly 90% occur once, and the top ten carry 1.5% to 2%. Sequenced material: PBMCs or T cells enriched from blood (not recorded which). The receptors originated from a woman aged 18 to 35 with acute COVID-19.

This sequence joins TRBV14 and TRBJ1-1; a possible D gene is TRBD1 (6 bases). This CDR3 comprises 16 residues. Germline V gives CDR1 SGHDN, CDR2 FVKESK. V lost 2 bases and J 0 bases, leaving 13 bases between the germline ends. CDR3 sequence: CASSQTTTGMNTEAFF. CDR3 coding DNA: TGTGCCAGCAGCCAAACAACGACAGGCATGAACACTGAAGCTTTCTTT.

The genes are TRBV5-1 and TRBJ2-7; the match to TRBD1 covers 10 bases. Germline CDR1 SGHRS, CDR2 YFSETQ. The length of the CDR3 is 15 residues. Trimming at V came to 1 base and at J to 5 bases, leaving 6 bases not matched to a gene. CDR3 amino acids: CASSLLTGTGDEQYF. The CDR3 nucleotides read TGCGCCAGCAGCTTGCTTACCGGGACAGGGGACGAGCAGTACTTC.

The chain employs TRBV19 and TRBJ2-3, with D possibly matching TRBD2 (6 bases). Germline-derived CDR1 and CDR2 are LNHDA and SQIVND (reference sequence). The length of the CDR3 is 14 residues. The V end was cut by 5 bases, the J end by 6 bases, with 15 bases between. CDR3 bases: TGTGCCAGTAGTCCCGGGAGACCTAAGGATACGCAGTATTTT. Protein sequence: CASSPGRPKDTQYF. Variable domain in full (rest from reference TRBV19 and TRBJ2-3): DGGITQSPKYLFRKEGQNVTLSCEQNLNHDAMYWYRQDPGQGLRLIYYSQIVNDFQKGDIAEGYSVSREKKESFPLTVTSAQKNPTAFYLCASSPGRPKDTQYFGPGTRLTVL.

The V gene is TRBV11-3, the J gene TRBJ1-6; D is uncertain. Germline V gene data show CDR1 as SGHNT and CDR2 as YENEEA. The CDR3 is made up of 17 amino acids. Trimming removed 0 bases from V and 5 bases from J, with 14 bases in between. CDR3 amino acids: CASSLDPGRANNSPLHF. CDR3 nucleotides: TGTGCCAGCAGCTTAGACCCGGGAAGGGCTAATAATTCACCCCTCCACTTT.

The chain is built from TRBV6-1 and TRBJ1-2; D gene uncertain. V was clipped by 3 bases and J by 0 bases, with 14 bases between them. The CDR3 totals 16 residues. The V gene's germline CDR1 is MNHNS and CDR2 SASEGT. Here the CDR3 DNA reads TGTGCCAGCAGTGAGACCCTGACTGTTACTAACTATGGCTACACCTTC. Protein: CASSETLTVTNYGYTF.

The chain uses TRBV12-3 or TRBV12-4 and TRBJ1-2; possible D gene TRBD1, 6 bases. The ends were cut back, 5 bases at V and 7 bases at J, with 11 bases in the middle. The CDR3 is 12 residues long. The CDR3 is CASSTGPGGYTF. The CDR3 DNA reads as TGTGCCAGCAGTACAGGGCCGGGTGGCTACACCTTC.

The chain employs TRBV29-1 and TRBJ1-2; tentatively, D is TRBD1 (5 bases). This CDR3 has 13 residues. V lost 7 bases and J lost 4, with 16 bases in between. The V gene's germline CDR1 is SQVTM and CDR2 ANQGSEA. CDR3 in amino acids: CSAASQGGYGYTF. The CDR3, as DNA: TGCAGCGCTGCGAGCCAGGGTGGCTATGGCTACACCTTC.

The chain joins TRBV7-2 to TRBJ1-6; no reliable D call. V shed 2 bases and J shed 7 bases, with 9 bases lying between them. Per germline, CDR1 SGHTA and CDR2 FQGNSA. This CDR3 region has 14 residues. The CDR3 sequence: CASSLMGSNSPLHF. CDR3 nucleotides: TGTGCCAGCAGCTTAATGGGGAGCAATTCACCCCTCCACTTT. Looking up the rest from reference TRBV7-2 and TRBJ1-6 gives the full variable domain: GAGVSQSPSNKVTEKGKDVELRCDPISGHTALYWYRQSLGQGLEFLIYFQGNSAPDKSGLPSDRFSAERTGGSVSTLTIQRTQQEDSAVYLCASSLMGSNSPLHFGNGTRLTVT.

Details on this clone: Other DNA sequences in the sample encode the same CDR3. V is TRBV7-2 and J is TRBJ1-1; D call uncertain. Trimming shortened V by 4 bases and J by 0 bases, and 9 bases separated the two germline ends. CDR1 and CDR2 (germline): SGHTA, FQGNSA. The CDR3 length is 14 residues. For the CDR3, the DNA is TGTGCCAGCAGCTCGACACAGATGAACACTGAAGCTTTCTTT. Protein: CASSSTQMNTEAFF.

V is TRBV29-1 and J is TRBJ2-6; 9 bases are shared with TRBD1. The CDR3 spans 16 residues. The germline V gene has CDR1 SQVTM and CDR2 ANQGSEA. The junction had 9 bases not matched to a gene; V was cut back by 6 bases and J by 3 bases. The CDR3 loop reads CSVFADRGDGANVLTF. The CDR3, as DNA: TGCAGCGTATTCGCCGACAGGGGGGATGGGGCCAACGTCCTGACTTTC. Drawing the rest from reference TRBV29-1 and TRBJ2-6, the complete variable domain is SAVISQKPSRDICQRGTSLTIQCQVDSQVTMMFWYRQQPGQSLTLIATANQGSEATYESGFVIDKFPISRPNLTFSTLTVSNMSPEDSSIYLCSVFADRGDGANVLTFGAGSRLTVL.

The chain has TRBV2 and TRBJ2-5; perhaps D is TRBD1 or TRBD2 (6 bases each). Germline values: CDR1 SNHLY, CDR2 FYNNEI. Trimming cost V 7 bases and J 2 bases, with 11 bases left between them. The length of the CDR3 is 13 residues. As DNA, the CDR3 is TGTGCCAGCAATGAGGGGGGTCAAGAGACCCAGTACTTC. This gives the protein CASNEGGQETQYF.

The V call is TRBV19, the J call TRBJ2-4; 8 nucleotides agree with TRBD1. The trim removed 5 bases at V and 0 bases at J, leaving 12 bases unmatched. Germline CDR1 and CDR2: LNHDA and SQIVND (reference sequence). The length of the CDR3 is 18 residues. The CDR3 nucleotides are TGTGCCAGTAGTGCTCCGGGACAGGCTCTCCTAGCCAAAAACATTCAGTACTTC. Its translation: CASSAPGQALLAKNIQYF.

V is TRBV24-1 and J is TRBJ2-3; D perhaps matches TRBD1 (6 bases). The ends were cut back, 4 bases at V and 8 bases at J, with 15 bases in the middle. The CDR3 is 14 amino acids. Germline CDR1 and CDR2: KGHDR and SFDVKD. CDR3 protein: CATSDLRGLGTQYF. The DNA for the CDR3 is TGTGCCACCAGTGACCTAAGGGGGTTGGGTACGCAGTATTTT.

The chain combines TRBV2 with TRBJ2-7, with 7 positions matching TRBD1. The V gene's germline CDR1 is SNHLY and CDR2 FYNNEI. The junction had 4 bases not matched to a gene; V was cut back by 6 bases and J by 5 bases. The CDR3 contains 12 residues. The CDR3 DNA sequence: TGTGCCAGCAGGGACAGGCGAAACGAGCAGTACTTC. Amino acid sequence: CASRDRRNEQYF.

This sequence joins TRBV1 and TRBJ1-4. TRBV1 is a listed pseudogene. The CDR3 sequence is 14 residues long. The CDR3 coding sequence is TGCACCAGCAGCCATCGAGGATATAATGAAAAACTGTTTTTT. Protein sequence: CTSSHRGYNEKLFF.

The chain combines TRBV18 with TRBJ1-1; D unclear. The V gene's germline CDR1 is KGHSH and CDR2 LQKENI. The CDR3 totals 14 residues. Trimming took 5 bases from V and 0 from J, leaving 10 bases between them. The CDR3 here is CASSTDTLNTEAFF. In DNA form, the CDR3 reads TGTGCCAGCTCAACAGACACTCTGAACACTGAAGCTTTCTTT.

The chain couples TRBV24-1 to TRBJ2-2; 8 nucleotides match TRBD1. This CDR3 comprises 15 residues. Germline V gene data show CDR1 as KGHDR and CDR2 as SFDVKD. The V and J ends lost 2 bases and 5 bases, in that order; junction bases with no gene match: 3. CDR3 nucleotides: TGTGCCACCAGTGATTCCGGGACAGGAACCGGGGAGCTGTTTTTT. Its translation: CATSDSGTGTGELFF.

This rearrangement joins TRBV5-4 to TRBJ2-3; 7 positions match TRBD2. Germline V lookup: CDR1 SGHNT, CDR2 YYREEE (reference sequence). V trimming: 1 base; J trimming: 1 base; junction bases outside the gene matches: 3. The CDR3 is made up of 15 amino acids. Here the CDR3 DNA reads TGTGCCAGCAGCTTGTGGAGCGGGGGCACAGATACGCAGTATTTT. Translating gives CASSLWSGGTDTQYF.

The chain uses TRBV4-3 and TRBJ1-4, with D perhaps matching TRBD1 (6 bases). Germline-derived CDR1 and CDR2 are LGHNA and YSLEER. With 4 bases removed from V and 8 bases from J, the gap between germline ends came to 14 bases. The CDR3 spans 14 residues. The CDR3 here is CASSPDRRGEKLFF. As DNA, the CDR3 is TGCGCCAGCAGCCCTGACAGGAGAGGCGAAAAACTGTTTTTT.

The genes are TRBV25-1 and TRBJ2-6, with D uncertain. The germline V and J ends were trimmed by 0 bases and 0 bases, with 6 bases remaining between them. Germline V lookup: CDR1 MGHDK, CDR2 SYGVNS. The CDR3 covers 16 residues. The CDR3: CASSEYPFSGANVLTF. Here the CDR3 DNA reads TGTGCCAGCAGTGAATACCCTTTCTCTGGGGCCAACGTCCTGACTTTC.

The V and J genes are TRBV23-1 and TRBJ1-1; no definite D call. TRBV23-1 is an ORF; its function is uncertain. This CDR3 contains 12 residues. V was pared by 8 bases and J by 7 bases, with 14 bases between. CDR3 in DNA: TGCGCCAGCCGGGTCTTCAGCGTTGAAGCTTTCTTT. Its protein is CASRVFSVEAFF.